The present TCR delta chain was sequenced within a study of gamma-delta T cells after stem cell transplantation. TCRdb made new clone calls on the RT-PCR reads using CATT. The sample yields about 2,000 delta-chain clones, roughly 6% seen once. This clone was found a few times. Trimming left V 0 bases short and J 0 bases short, with 22 bases between. The CDR3 contains 19 residues. Germline assignment: CDR1 GEAIGNYY and CDR2 EKD. The sequence was obtained from a human donor. It is not recorded whose cells these are; they may come from a transplant donor. The material sequenced was gamma-delta T cells. This chain uses TRDV2 with TRDJ1; D perhaps matches TRDD3 (6 bases). The chain's CDR3 is CACDTLPHLGTQNTDKLIF. The DNA for the CDR3 is TGTGCCTGTGACACCCTACCCCACCTGGGGACCCAGAACACCGATAAACTCATCTTT.